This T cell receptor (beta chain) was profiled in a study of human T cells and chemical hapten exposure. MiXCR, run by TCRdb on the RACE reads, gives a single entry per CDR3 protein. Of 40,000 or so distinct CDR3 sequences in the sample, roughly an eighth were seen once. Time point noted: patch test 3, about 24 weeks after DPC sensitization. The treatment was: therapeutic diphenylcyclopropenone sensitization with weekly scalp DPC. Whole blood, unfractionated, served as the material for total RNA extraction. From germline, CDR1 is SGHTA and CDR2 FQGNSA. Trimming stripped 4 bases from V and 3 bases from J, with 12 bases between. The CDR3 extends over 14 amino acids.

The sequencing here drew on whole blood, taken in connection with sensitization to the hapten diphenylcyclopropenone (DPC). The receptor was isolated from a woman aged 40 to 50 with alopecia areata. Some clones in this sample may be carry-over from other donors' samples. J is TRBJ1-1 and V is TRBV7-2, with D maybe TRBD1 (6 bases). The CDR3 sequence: CASSSLGGDTEAFF. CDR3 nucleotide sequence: TGTGCCAGCAGCTCCCTAGGGGGGGACACTGAAGCTTTCTTT.